This T cell receptor beta chain was sequenced in a study of T cell repertoires in ileal Crohn's disease. Libraries were prepared by immunoSEQ multiplex PCR; TCRdb keeps only in-frame clonotypes and omits some of them. The repertoire holds 6,500 to 9,000 clones, with around 81% as singletons. V was trimmed by 0 bases and J by 0 bases, leaving 6 bases between them. Germline V gene lookup returns CDR1 SGDLS and CDR2 YYNGEE. The length of the CDR3 is 14 residues. This chain connects TRBV9 to TRBJ1-1; unclear D gene. This clonotype was obtained from an adult with Crohn's disease. The sample was ileal tissue. The CDR3 DNA is TGTGCCAGCAGCGTAGCCACAGTGAACACTGAAGCTTTCTTT. This sequence encodes CASSVATVNTEAFF.